Below, 7 T cell receptor beta chains from the same sample are listed, as sequenced in a study of radiation and T cells in renal cell carcinoma. Sequencing was performed with immunoSEQ multiplex PCR; in TCRdb, only in-frame clones are kept and a portion is missing. The profile shows approximately 120,000 clones, approximately 80% of them singletons. The time point is: baseline pretreatment blood. The sample's treatment: 15 Gy SBRT to primary tumor, nephrectomy 4 weeks later. Sequenced material: blood, taken from a patient whose treatment included radiotherapy and nephrectomy. These receptors originate from a woman between 55 and 75 years old with renal cell carcinoma.

The J gene is TRBJ1-4, the V gene TRBV14, with D possibly TRBD1 on 6 matching bases. The CDR3 runs to 16 residues. Germline lookup yields CDR1 SGHDN and CDR2 FVKESK. V was trimmed by 2 bases and J by 3 bases, leaving 13 bases between them. CDR3 region: CASSQLIQGPNEKLFF. In DNA form, the CDR3 reads TGTGCCAGCAGCCAATTAATACAGGGCCCTAATGAAAAACTGTTTTTT.

This clone was counted a few times. This chain uses TRBV7-9 with TRBJ1-2; no clear D. The CDR3 runs 15 residues. Germline V gives CDR1 SEHNR, CDR2 FQNEAQ (reference sequence). Trimming left V 4 bases short and J 0 bases short, with 12 bases between. The CDR3 sequence is CASSSPTEPNYGYTF. The CDR3 DNA is TGTGCCAGCAGCTCACCGACGGAACCTAACTATGGCTACACCTTC.

The CDR3 protein is CASRDTTTQEAFF. The CDR3 bases are TGTGCCAGCCGAGACACCACAACACAAGAAGCTTTCTTT. The chain is built from TRBV6-1 and TRBJ1-1; D unclear. V lost 8 bases to trimming and J lost 8 bases, with 18 bases between them. This CDR3 contains 13 residues. Germline CDR1 reads MNHNS; CDR2 reads SASEGT.

For the CDR3, the DNA is TGTGCCAGCAGGAGGGCTAGCGGGGGCGAAGAGACCCAGTACTTC. This encodes CASRRASGGEETQYF. The J gene is TRBJ2-5, the V gene TRBV2; TRBD2 agrees at 10 bases. The V gene's germline CDR1 is SNHLY and CDR2 FYNNEI. CDR3 length equals 15 residues. The V and J ends lost 6 bases and 3 bases, in that order; junction bases with no gene match: 7.

The V and J genes are TRBV7-3 and TRBJ2-3; D is unclear. Germline loops: CDR1 SGHTA, CDR2 FQGTGA. The V end was cut by 7 bases, the J end by 7 bases, with 12 bases between. This CDR3 region has 12 residues. In DNA, the CDR3 is TGTGCCAGCACCGATGTTGGCCATACGCAGTATTTT. It yields the protein CASTDVGHTQYF.

The J gene is TRBJ2-5, the V gene TRBV9; 8 positions match TRBD1. The V gene's germline CDR1 is SGDLS and CDR2 YYNGEE. This CDR3 has 14 residues. V trimming: 3 bases; J trimming: 4 bases; junction bases outside the gene matches: 5. CDR3 loop: CASSGQGPPETQYF. CDR3 coding DNA: TGTGCCAGCAGCGGACAGGGGCCCCCAGAGACCCAGTACTTC.

J is TRBJ2-1 and V is TRBV5-4; possible D gene TRBD1, 7 bases. V was trimmed by 0 bases and J by 1 base, leaving 20 bases between them. CDR1 is SGHNT and CDR2 is YYREEE in the germline V gene (reference sequence). The CDR3 is made up of 19 amino acids. CDR3 DNA sequence: TGTGCCAGCAGCTTGGGGGACAGAGGCGGGAAAAGGTCCTACAATGAGCAGTTCTTC. As protein: CASSLGDRGGKRSYNEQFF.